This T cell receptor (beta chain) was identified in a study of Graves' ophthalmopathy and Graves' hyperthyroidism. This clonotype was counted only a few times. RNA transcripts were the template, and TCR beta CDR3 regions were amplified from them. HTBI-primed first-round RT-PCR preceded second-round multiplex PCR. One entry per CDR3 protein, called by TCRdb with MiXCR from the multiplex PCR reads. The sample yields roughly 700,000 distinct CDR3 sequences, approximately 40% seen once. Per germline, CDR1 SGHRS and CDR2 YFSETQ. This CDR3 comprises 18 residues. V shed 0 bases and J 8 bases; nucleotides not matched to a gene: 19.

The sequencing input was peripheral blood. The chain carries TRBV5-1 and TRBJ1-2; 7 bases are a match to TRBD1. The TCR originated in an adult man with Graves' ophthalmopathy. The CDR3 protein is CASSLVPPSPGQLEGYTF. CDR3 nucleotide sequence: TGCGCCAGCAGCTTGGTCCCACCATCACCGGGACAGCTAGAAGGCTACACCTTC.